This T cell receptor (beta chain) was identified during a study of cytomegalovirus exposure and HLA in healthy donors. Notes on the study in general: Previously analyzed data showed that most TCR beta V segments were productive at a frequency of about 90% or about 30%.

The PCR had 60 Vbeta and 13 Jbeta primers. Sequenced by immunoSEQ multiplex PCR; TCRdb stores in-frame clones only, minus some. Of 130,000 to 150,000 clones listed, about 80% are singletons. Notes on this clone: Antigen unknown.

Germline assignment: CDR1 SGHTA and CDR2 FQGNSA. Germline trimming cut 6 bases from V and 6 bases from J; bases unmatched to any gene: 13. This CDR3 spans 15 amino acids. What was sequenced was PBMCs. The chain uses TRBV7-2 and TRBJ2-7, with 8 nucleotides matching TRBD1. The TCR sequence derives from a man aged 40-49 years in good health and CMV-seronegative. CDR3 DNA: TGTGCCAGCAGTCGGATACAGGGGGAAGTTCGCGAGCAGTACTTC. It encodes CASSRIQGEVREQYF.